Each of the 11 T cell receptor beta chains below was sequenced from the same sample in a study of T cell changes during pregnancy in multiple sclerosis. Profiling relied on immunoSEQ multiplex PCR, and the TCRdb table lists in-frame clones only, not all of them. Of 70,000 to 100,000 clones in the sample, approximately 95% are singletons; the top ten hold about 0.93%. Here the sequenced sample was peripheral blood, taken in the first trimester of pregnancy. All receptors derive from a female donor with multiple sclerosis, enrolled in a pregnancy study.

The CDR3 spells CASSFYGQGLGDTEAFF. The CDR3 DNA follows: TGCGCCAGCAGCTTCTACGGGCAGGGGTTGGGCGACACTGAAGCTTTCTTT. The V call is TRBV5-1, the J call TRBJ1-1; weak D call: TRBD1 (6 bases). Trimming took 2 bases from V and 3 from J, leaving 20 bases between them. CDR1 and CDR2 (germline): SGHRS, YFSETQ. This CDR3 is 17 amino acids long.

The genes are TRBV5-1 and TRBJ1-2, with TRBD1 as a possible D gene (5 bases). The CDR3 is made up of 16 amino acids. Germline V lookup: CDR1 SGHRS, CDR2 YFSETQ. Trimming removed 3 bases at V and 8 bases at J, with 23 bases between. CDR3 in amino acids: CASSSGHSGSIGGYTF. Here the CDR3 DNA reads TGCGCCAGCAGCTCTGGACATAGTGGGTCTATTGGAGGCTACACCTTC.

The V call is TRBV19, the J call TRBJ1-2; 7 bases line up with TRBD1. V gave up 10 bases and J gave up 11 bases; unmatched junction bases: 13. Germline CDR1 and CDR2: LNHDA and SQIVND (reference sequence). The CDR3 has 12 amino acids. CDR3: CATADRRIQYTF. In DNA, the CDR3 is TGTGCCACCGCGGACAGGCGGATCCAATACACCTTC.

J is TRBJ2-7 and V is TRBV6-1; 7 bases are shared with TRBD1. J gave up 3 bases and V 2 bases, and 4 bases lay outside the gene matches. There are 14 residues in the CDR3. Per the germline V gene, CDR1 is MNHNS and CDR2 is SASEGT. CDR3 region: CASSEYRGIYEQYF. Written as DNA, the CDR3 is TGTGCCAGCAGTGAATACAGGGGTATCTACGAGCAGTACTTC.

The rearrangement links TRBV15 to TRBJ2-3; TRBD1 matches at 7 bases. After removal of 1 base from V and 0 bases from J, the junction contained 4 bases not matched to a gene. The germline CDR1 and CDR2 sequences are LNHNV and YYDKDF (reference sequence). The CDR3 sequence is 16 residues long. CDR3 sequence: CATSRVQGPSTDTQYF. CDR3 DNA sequence: TGTGCCACCAGCAGAGTACAGGGGCCTAGCACAGATACGCAGTATTTT.

The V gene is TRBV7-2, the J gene TRBJ1-1; D not resolved. V lost 4 bases, J lost 0 bases, and 9 bases lay in between. The CDR3 runs 14 residues. Germline CDR1 and CDR2: SGHTA and FQGNSA. CDR3 nucleotides: TGTGCCAGCAGCTCGGAGTTGATGAACACTGAAGCTTTCTTT. It encodes CASSSELMNTEAFF.

J is TRBJ1-6 and V is TRBV25-1; 11 nucleotides line up with TRBD1. This CDR3 is 17 amino acids long. CDR1 and CDR2 (germline): MGHDK, SYGVNS. J lost 4 bases, V lost 8 bases, and 10 bases had no gene match. CDR3 sequence reads: CASRGRDRGLYNSPLHF. The CDR3 nucleotides are TGTGCCAGCCGTGGCCGGGACAGGGGGTTGTATAATTCACCCCTCCACTTT.

This chain links TRBV9 with TRBJ1-4, with 9 nucleotides matching TRBD1. Germline assignment: CDR1 SGDLS and CDR2 YYNGEE. The CDR3 is 15 amino acids. V shed 3 bases, J shed 1 base, and the junction held 1 base outside the gene matches. Here the CDR3 reads CASSGGQGTNEKLFF. The CDR3 bases are TGTGCCAGCAGCGGGGGACAGGGAACTAATGAAAAACTGTTTTTT. The variable domain in full, with the rest retrieved from reference TRBV9 and TRBJ1-4, is DSGVTQTPKHLITATGQRVTLRCSPRSGDLSVYWYQQSLDQGLQFLIQYYNGEERAKGNILERFSAQQFPDLHSELNLSSLELGDSALYFCASSGGQGTNEKLFFGSGTQLSVL.

The rearrangement joins TRBV11-2 to TRBJ2-2; no definite D call. V lost 5 bases and J lost 4, with 11 bases in between. Germline-derived CDR1 and CDR2 are SGHAT and FQNNGV. This CDR3 is 14 amino acids long. This chain's CDR3 is CASSPTTVTGELFF. The DNA for the CDR3 is TGTGCCAGCAGCCCGACAACAGTCACCGGGGAGCTGTTTTTT.

The chain joins TRBV11-2 to TRBJ1-1, with TRBD1 matching over 11 bases. Germline lookup yields CDR1 SGHAT and CDR2 FQNNGV. The CDR3 loop spans 15 amino acids. Trimming took 4 bases from V and 7 from J; bases not matched to a gene: 8. The CDR3 sequence: CASSSPRTGGNEAFF. As DNA, the CDR3 is TGTGCCAGCAGCTCCCCCCGGACAGGGGGCAATGAAGCTTTCTTT.

The chain uses TRBV5-1 and TRBJ1-2, with no clear D. This CDR3 is 14 amino acids long. The V end lost 3 bases, the J end lost 6 bases, and 15 bases lay between the germline ends. Germline CDR1 SGHRS, CDR2 YFSETQ. CDR3 loop: CASSSPGKKDGYTF. As DNA, the CDR3 is TGCGCCAGCAGCTCACCGGGTAAGAAGGATGGCTACACCTTC.